Listed below are T cell receptor beta chains from one sample, sequenced in a study of blood T cell repertoires in COVID-19. TCRdb's table, derived via immunoSEQ multiplex PCR, lists solely in-frame clones and lacks some. The sample has about 300,000 clones, around 88% seen once. The sequencing sample was made of peripheral blood. The receptors stem from a woman aged 50 to 60 with acute or convalescent COVID-19. Both conserved end residues are part of each CDR3. The order of the fields is V gene, clone size, D gene, J gene, CDR3 protein, CDR3 DNA. D genes are given only for firm matches. The size of a clone is reported for some rows only, either as once, few or many, or as a class for expanded clones.

TRBV10-3,.,.,TRBJ1-5,CAISVTGPLGDQPQHF,TGTGCCATCAGTGTAACAGGTCCTCTAGGGGATCAGCCCCAGCATTTT
TRBV6-6,once,TRBD2,TRBJ2-1,CASSYRSGSYNEQFF,TGTGCCAGCAGTTACCGTAGCGGGAGCTACAATGAGCAGTTCTTC
TRBV27,.,.,TRBJ1-1,CASSLGQNTEAFF,TGTGCCAGCAGCCTGGGACAGAACACTGAAGCTTTCTTT
TRBV7-9,.,TRBD1,TRBJ2-2,CASSRPTGGHTGELFF,TGTGCCAGCAGCCGTCCGACAGGGGGGCACACCGGGGAGCTGTTTTTT
TRBV18,.,.,TRBJ2-7,CASSPRQGVSSYEQYF,TGTGCCAGCTCACCACGGCAGGGCGTGAGCTCCTACGAGCAGTACTTC
TRBV27,few,.,TRBJ2-5,CASSFNSQETQYF,TGTGCCAGCAGTTTCAACAGCCAAGAGACCCAGTACTTC
TRBV6-2/TRBV6-3,.,.,TRBJ2-2,CASSYPKDRNTGELFF,TGTGCCAGCAGTTACCCGAAGGACAGGAACACCGGGGAGCTGTTTTTT
TRBV10-3,.,TRBD2,TRBJ2-7,CAINQGAGEGSEQYF,TGTGCCATCAATCAAGGAGCGGGAGAGGGCTCCGAGCAGTACTTC
TRBV5-4,.,TRBD1,TRBJ1-1,CASSLQGRSTEAFF,TGTGCCAGCAGCTTACAGGGGCGGAGCACTGAAGCTTTCTTT
TRBV11-2,.,.,TRBJ1-2,CASSLDTYYGYTF,TGTGCCAGCAGCTTAGACACATACTATGGCTACACCTTC
TRBV2,.,.,TRBJ1-1,CASIREVGYTEAFF,TGTGCCAGCATTCGGGAAGTTGGCTACACTGAAGCTTTCTTT
TRBV19,.,.,TRBJ1-2,CASSIGQGQANYGYTF,TGTGCCAGTAGTATAGGCCAGGGCCAAGCTAACTATGGCTACACCTTC
TRBV7-9,.,.,TRBJ1-3,CASSSGVGNTIYF,TGTGCCAGCAGCTCAGGGGTTGGAAACACCATATATTTT
TRBV4-3,.,TRBD1,TRBJ2-5,CASSQGIGQGEETQYF,TGCGCCAGCAGCCAAGGCATCGGACAGGGAGAAGAGACCCAGTACTTC
TRBV4-2,once,TRBD2,TRBJ2-3,CASSQEGGGAGTDTQYF,TGTGCCAGCAGCCAAGAGGGCGGGGGGGCCGGCACAGATACGCAGTATTTT
TRBV9,few,.,TRBJ2-7,CASSVGQGYDEQYF,TGTGCCAGCAGCGTAGGTCAGGGGTACGACGAGCAGTACTTC